What follows are 7 T cell receptor beta chains derived from one specimen sequenced in a study of blood T cell repertoires in COVID-19. Assay: immunoSEQ multiplex PCR; the TCRdb copy retains only in-frame clones and omits some. In the table there are more than 300,000 clones, more than 75% of which are singletons. Sequenced material: PBMCs or T cells enriched from blood (not recorded which). The receptors here all came from a woman aged 18-35 years who had recovered from COVID-19.

This chain joins TRBV11-2 and TRBJ2-2; no clear D. This CDR3 has 13 residues. CDR1 and CDR2 (germline): SGHAT, FQNNGV. Between the trimmed V and J ends, which lost 6 bases and 3 bases, there was a span of 8 bases. CDR3 residues: CASRSTDTGELFF. The CDR3 DNA sequence: TGTGCCAGCAGGTCAACGGACACCGGGGAGCTGTTTTTT. Supplemented by reference TRBV11-2 and TRBJ2-2, the full variable domain reads EAGVAQSPRYKIIEKRQSVAFWCNPISGHATLYWYQQILGQGPKLLIQFQNNGVVDDSQLPKDRFSAERLKGVDSTLKIQPAKLEDSAVYLCASRSTDTGELFFGEGSRLTVL.

V is TRBV10-3 and J is TRBJ2-1; 8 nucleotides match TRBD2. Unmatched junction bases numbered 8, after V lost 4 bases and J lost 6 bases. Germline V gene lookup returns CDR1 ENHRY and CDR2 SYGVKD. This CDR3 has 15 amino acids. The CDR3 DNA is TGTGCCATCAGTGGCCCGGGGGGGCCAGGCAATGAGCAGTTCTTC. Protein: CAISGPGGPGNEQFF.

The gene calls are TRBV2 and TRBJ1-1; 9 bases agree with TRBD1. After removal of 6 bases from V and 2 bases from J, the junction contained 4 bases not matched to a gene. This CDR3 is 14 amino acids long. Germline V CDR1 and CDR2: SNHLY, FYNNEI. CDR3 DNA sequence: TGTGCCAGCAGGGGGACAGGGAAAAACACTGAAGCTTTCTTT. Amino acid sequence: CASRGTGKNTEAFF.

The rearrangement joins TRBV27 to TRBJ1-2; tentative D call: TRBD1 (5 bases). Germline-derived CDR1 and CDR2 are MNHEY and SMNVEV (reference sequence). The CDR3 covers 13 residues. V lost 6 bases to trimming and J lost 7 bases, with 15 bases between them. CDR3 protein: CASRLPGSGGYTF. The CDR3 nucleotides read TGTGCCAGCAGACTTCCAGGGTCTGGTGGCTACACCTTC.

V usage is TRBV6-5 and J usage is TRBJ1-3; D unclear. This CDR3 has 15 residues. Trimming took off 7 bases at V and 2 bases at J, with 15 bases between the two ends. CDR1 is MNHEY, CDR2 SVGAGI, per germline. The CDR3 spells CASTPPGQTGNTIYF. The CDR3 DNA follows: TGTGCCAGCACCCCCCCTGGGCAGACTGGAAACACCATATATTTT.

This chain joins TRBV6-6 and TRBJ2-7; D is unclear. The V gene lost 6 bases and the J gene lost 0 bases, with 12 bases spanning the gap. The CDR3 sequence is 14 residues long. Per germline, CDR1 MNHNY and CDR2 SVGAGI (reference sequence). CDR3 nucleotides: TGTGCCAGCAGAGACCCCCGGGTCTCCTACGAGCAGTACTTC. Amino acid sequence: CASRDPRVSYEQYF.

This chain joins TRBV19 and TRBJ1-5; 10 bases line up with TRBD1. The CDR3 loop spans 17 amino acids. After removal of 6 bases from V and 0 bases from J, the junction contained 8 bases not matched to a gene. Looked up from germline, CDR1 is LNHDA and CDR2 is SQIVND (reference sequence). The CDR3, as DNA: TGTGCCAGTAGAGTACTCGGGACAGGGGATAGCAATCAGCCCCAGCATTTT. This sequence encodes CASRVLGTGDSNQPQHF.